Listed below are T cell receptor beta chains from one sample, sequenced in a study of beta chain features in type 1 diabetes. Data came from immunoSEQ multiplex PCR; TCRdb stores just in-frame clones and leaves some out. In the table there are 300,000 to 400,000 clones, around an eighth of which are singletons. Input material: naive CD4+ T cells from blood. All receptors derive from a woman aged 18-29 years with type 1 diabetes. Each CDR3 is given with its conserved first and last residue. D genes are given only for firm matches. Expanded clones get a size class; other rows say once, few or many, or leave the size out.

J gene: TRBJ1-1
D gene: NA
clone size: NA
V gene: TRBV11-2
CDR3 length: 13
CDR3 DNA: TGTGCCAGCAGCTTCCTCGGCGGCACTGAAGCTTTCTTT
CDR3 protein: CASSFLGGTEAFF

J gene: TRBJ2-1
D gene: TRBD1
clone size: few
V gene: TRBV18
CDR3 length: 17
CDR3 DNA: TGTGCCAGCTCACCACCGTCCGGGGACAGGGTCCCCCCCGGGCAGTTCTTC
CDR3 protein: CASSPPSGDRVPPGQFF

J gene: TRBJ2-2
D gene: TRBD2
clone size: few
V gene: TRBV4-2
CDR3 length: 17
CDR3 DNA: TGTGCCAGCAGCCAAACACCTAGCGGGAGTTGGGCCGGGGAGCTGTTTTTT
CDR3 protein: CASSQTPSGSWAGELFF

J gene: TRBJ2-2
D gene: TRBD1
clone size: NA
V gene: TRBV23-1
CDR3 length: 15
CDR3 DNA: TGCGCCAGCAGTCTAGACAGGGGAAGTTCCGGGGAGCTGTTTTTT
CDR3 protein: CASSLDRGSSGELFF

J gene: TRBJ1-1
D gene: NA
clone size: few
V gene: TRBV6-5
CDR3 length: 15
CDR3 DNA: TGTGCCAGCAGTTACTTCGACACAATGAACACTGAAGCTTTCTTT
CDR3 protein: CASSYFDTMNTEAFF

J gene: TRBJ2-2
D gene: NA
clone size: NA
V gene: TRBV7-2
CDR3 length: 18
CDR3 DNA: TGTGCCAGCAGCTTAGTTGGGCAGTCTCCGACCAACACCGGGGAGCTGTTTTTT
CDR3 protein: CASSLVGQSPTNTGELFF

J gene: TRBJ1-1
D gene: NA
clone size: few
V gene: TRBV28
CDR3 length: 11
CDR3 DNA: TGTGCCACCGTCTACAACACTGAAGCTTTCTTT
CDR3 protein: CATVYNTEAFF

J gene: TRBJ1-5
D gene: NA
clone size: once
V gene: TRBV5-1
CDR3 length: 14
CDR3 DNA: TGCGCCAGCAGCTTGGCAGGGTCGGATCAGCCCCAGCATTTT
CDR3 protein: CASSLAGSDQPQHF

J gene: TRBJ2-2
D gene: TRBD2
clone size: NA
V gene: TRBV25-1
CDR3 length: 15
CDR3 DNA: TGTGCCAGCAGCCTCGTAGCGGGAGGATCCGGGGAGCTGTTTTTT
CDR3 protein: CASSLVAGGSGELFF

J gene: TRBJ2-1
D gene: TRBD2
clone size: NA
V gene: TRBV6-5
CDR3 length: 15
CDR3 DNA: TGTGCCAGCAGTTTCCCGGGTAGCGGGAGCGATGAGCAGTTCTTC
CDR3 protein: CASSFPGSGSDEQFF

J gene: TRBJ1-5
D gene: NA
clone size: NA
V gene: TRBV23-1
CDR3 length: 18
CDR3 DNA: TGCGCCAGCAGGCGAGAACAGGGACCTAGGATGAGCAATCAGCCCCAGCATTTT
CDR3 protein: CASRREQGPRMSNQPQHF

J gene: TRBJ2-3
D gene: NA
clone size: once
V gene: TRBV18
CDR3 length: 15
CDR3 DNA: TGTGCCAGCTCACCCTCAGGGACTGCGACGGGTACGCAGTATTTT
CDR3 protein: CASSPSGTATGTQYF

J gene: TRBJ2-3
D gene: TRBD1
clone size: NA
V gene: TRBV14
CDR3 length: 16
CDR3 DNA: TGTGCCAGCAGCCAAGACCCGGACAGGTTCACAGATACGCAGTATTTT
CDR3 protein: CASSQDPDRFTDTQYF

J gene: TRBJ2-4
D gene: TRBD1
clone size: NA
V gene: TRBV28
CDR3 length: 15
CDR3 DNA: TGTGCCAGCAGTTCGGGACAGGTAGCCAAAAACATTCAGTACTTC
CDR3 protein: CASSSGQVAKNIQYF

J gene: TRBJ2-3
D gene: NA
clone size: NA
V gene: TRBV7-2
CDR3 length: 15
CDR3 DNA: TGTGCCAGCAGATTCCGGGACTCGATCACAGATACGCAGTATTTT
CDR3 protein: CASRFRDSITDTQYF

J gene: TRBJ1-5
D gene: NA
clone size: few
V gene: TRBV5-4
CDR3 length: 12
CDR3 DNA: TGTGCCAGCAGCTTGGACAGGAATACTCAGCATTTT
CDR3 protein: CASSLDRNTQHF

J gene: TRBJ2-5
D gene: NA
clone size: NA
V gene: TRBV7-9
CDR3 length: 13
CDR3 DNA: TGTGCCAGCAGCCAGGACAACCAAGAGACCCAGTACTTC
CDR3 protein: CASSQDNQETQYF

J gene: TRBJ2-7
D gene: TRBD2
clone size: NA
V gene: TRBV7-9
CDR3 length: 14
CDR3 DNA: TGTGCCAGCAGCCGGGAGGGGACCTTCTACGAGCAGTACTTC
CDR3 protein: CASSREGTFYEQYF

J gene: TRBJ1-1
D gene: NA
clone size: NA
V gene: TRBV7-2
CDR3 length: 15
CDR3 DNA: TGTGCCAGCAGCTTAGCCGGGGGGGCGGGCACTGAAGCTTTCTTT
CDR3 protein: CASSLAGGAGTEAFF

J gene: TRBJ2-2
D gene: NA
clone size: NA
V gene: TRBV2
CDR3 length: 15
CDR3 DNA: TGTGCCAGCAGGGCCGGGAATATGGGGACCGGGGAGCTGTTTTTT
CDR3 protein: CASRAGNMGTGELFF